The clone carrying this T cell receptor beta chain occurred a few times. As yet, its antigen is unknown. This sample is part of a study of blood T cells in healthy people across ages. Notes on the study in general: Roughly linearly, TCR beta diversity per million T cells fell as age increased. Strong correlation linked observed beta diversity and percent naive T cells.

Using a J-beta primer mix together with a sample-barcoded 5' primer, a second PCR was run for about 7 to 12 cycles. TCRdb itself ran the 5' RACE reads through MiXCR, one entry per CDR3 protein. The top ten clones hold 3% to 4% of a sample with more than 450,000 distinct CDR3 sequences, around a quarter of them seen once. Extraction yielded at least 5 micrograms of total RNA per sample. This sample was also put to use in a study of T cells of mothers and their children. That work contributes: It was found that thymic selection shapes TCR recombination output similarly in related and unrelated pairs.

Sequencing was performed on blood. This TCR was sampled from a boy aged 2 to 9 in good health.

This CDR3 is CASSVGRQGYEQYF. CDR3 nucleotides: TGTGCCAGCAGCGTAGGGAGACAGGGGTACGAGCAGTACTTC. This chain connects TRBV9 to TRBJ2-7, with TRBD1 matching 8 bases. The V segment lost 0 bases and the J segment 4 bases; nucleotides outside the gene matches: 3. Germline CDR1 is SGDLS and CDR2 is YYNGEE. This CDR3 has 14 amino acids.